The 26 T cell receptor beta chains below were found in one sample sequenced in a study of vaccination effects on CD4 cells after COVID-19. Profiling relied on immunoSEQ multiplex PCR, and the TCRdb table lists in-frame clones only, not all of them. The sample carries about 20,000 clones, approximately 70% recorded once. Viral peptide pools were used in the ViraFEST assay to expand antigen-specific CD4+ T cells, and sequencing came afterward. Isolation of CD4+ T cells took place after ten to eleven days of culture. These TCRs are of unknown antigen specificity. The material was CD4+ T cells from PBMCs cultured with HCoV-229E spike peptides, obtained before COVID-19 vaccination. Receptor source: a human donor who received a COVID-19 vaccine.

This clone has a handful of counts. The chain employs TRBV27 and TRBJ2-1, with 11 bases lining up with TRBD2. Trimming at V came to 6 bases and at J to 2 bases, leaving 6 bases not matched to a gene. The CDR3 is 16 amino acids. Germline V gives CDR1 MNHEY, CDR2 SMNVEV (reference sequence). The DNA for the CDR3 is TGTGCCAGCAGCATAGCGGGAGGGGGGGCCTACAATGAGCAGTTCTTC. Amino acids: CASSIAGGGAYNEQFF.

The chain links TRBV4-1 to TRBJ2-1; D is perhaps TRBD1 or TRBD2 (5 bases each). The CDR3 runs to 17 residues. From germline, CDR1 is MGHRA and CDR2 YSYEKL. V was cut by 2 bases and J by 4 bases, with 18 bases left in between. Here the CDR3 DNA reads TGCGCCAGCAGCCAACGGGGCGGACACCAAGCATACAATGAGCAGTTCTTC. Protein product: CASSQRGGHQAYNEQFF.

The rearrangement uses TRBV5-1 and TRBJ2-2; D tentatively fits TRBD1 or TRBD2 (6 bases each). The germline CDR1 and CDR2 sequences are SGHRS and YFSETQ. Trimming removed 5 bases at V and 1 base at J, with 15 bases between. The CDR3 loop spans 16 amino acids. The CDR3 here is CASSRRGTQNTGELFF. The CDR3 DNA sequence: TGCGCCAGCAGTCGTCGGGGGACACAGAACACCGGGGAGCTGTTTTTT.

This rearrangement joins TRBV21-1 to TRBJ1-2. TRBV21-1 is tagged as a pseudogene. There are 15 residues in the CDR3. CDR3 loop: CASSKRWGVNYGYTF. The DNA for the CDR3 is TGTGCCAGCAGCAAAAGGTGGGGAGTTAACTATGGCTACACCTTC.

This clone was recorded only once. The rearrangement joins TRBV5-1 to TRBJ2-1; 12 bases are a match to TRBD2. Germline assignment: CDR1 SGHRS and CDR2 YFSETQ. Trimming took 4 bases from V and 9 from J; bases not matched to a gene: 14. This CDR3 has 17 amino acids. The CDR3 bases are TGCGCCAGCAGCCGCGGGGCTAGCGGGGGGGTGGATGGTGAGCAGTTCTTC. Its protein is CASSRGASGGVDGEQFF.

CDR3 loop: CASSELFGLAGRAGELFF. CDR3 bases: TGTGCCAGCAGTGAACTATTCGGACTAGCGGGACGAGCCGGGGAGCTGTTTTTT. This sequence joins TRBV6-4 and TRBJ2-2, with 12 bases lining up with TRBD2. The CDR3 is made up of 18 amino acids. The ends lost 3 bases at V and 6 bases at J; junction bases unmatched: 11. Germline CDR1 MRHNA, CDR2 SNTAGT.

The CDR3 loop reads CAISEDPGLAGDNEQFF. In DNA form, the CDR3 reads TGTGCCATCAGTGAGGACCCGGGACTAGCGGGAGACAATGAGCAGTTCTTC. The gene calls are TRBV10-3 and TRBJ2-1, with 14 bases that match TRBD2. This CDR3 contains 17 residues. The V gene end was trimmed by 2 bases and the J gene end by 5 bases; junction bases not matched to a gene: 5. Looked up from germline, CDR1 is ENHRY and CDR2 is SYGVKD.

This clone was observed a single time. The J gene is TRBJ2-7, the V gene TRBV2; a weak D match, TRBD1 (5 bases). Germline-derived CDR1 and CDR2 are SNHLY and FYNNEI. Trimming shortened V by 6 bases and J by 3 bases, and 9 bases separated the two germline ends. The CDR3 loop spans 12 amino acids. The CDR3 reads CASSDRGYEQYF. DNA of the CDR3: TGTGCCAGCAGCGACAGAGGCTACGAGCAGTACTTC.

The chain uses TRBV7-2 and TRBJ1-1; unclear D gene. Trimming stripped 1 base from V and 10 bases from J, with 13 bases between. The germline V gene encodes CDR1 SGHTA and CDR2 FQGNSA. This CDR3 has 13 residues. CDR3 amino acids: CASSLERVVRAFF. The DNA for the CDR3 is TGTGCCAGCAGCTTAGAACGGGTCGTGAGAGCTTTCTTT.

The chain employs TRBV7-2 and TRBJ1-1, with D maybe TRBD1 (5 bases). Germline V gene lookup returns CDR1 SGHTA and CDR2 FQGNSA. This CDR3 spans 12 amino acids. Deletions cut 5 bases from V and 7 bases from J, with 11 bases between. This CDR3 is CASSPGWSEAFF. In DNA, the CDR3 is TGTGCCAGCAGCCCAGGGTGGAGTGAAGCTTTCTTT. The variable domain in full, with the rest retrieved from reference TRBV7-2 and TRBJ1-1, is GAGVSQSPSNKVTEKGKDVELRCDPISGHTALYWYRQSLGQGLEFLIYFQGNSAPDKSGLPSDRFSAERTGGSVSTLTIQRTQQEDSAVYLCASSPGWSEAFFGQGTRLTVV.

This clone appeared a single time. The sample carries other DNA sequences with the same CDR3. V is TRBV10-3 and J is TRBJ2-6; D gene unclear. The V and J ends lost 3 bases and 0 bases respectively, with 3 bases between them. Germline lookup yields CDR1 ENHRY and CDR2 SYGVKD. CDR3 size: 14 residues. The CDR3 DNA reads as TGTGCCATCAGTGATCCCTCTGGGGCCAACGTCCTGACTTTC. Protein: CAISDPSGANVLTF.

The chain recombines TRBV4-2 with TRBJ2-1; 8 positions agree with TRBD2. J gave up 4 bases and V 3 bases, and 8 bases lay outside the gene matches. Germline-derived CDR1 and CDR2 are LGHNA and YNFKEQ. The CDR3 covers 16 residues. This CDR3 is CASSHNPGGGYNEQFF. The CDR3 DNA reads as TGTGCCAGCAGCCATAACCCGGGGGGGGGATACAATGAGCAGTTCTTC.

The DNA for the CDR3 is TGCAGCGCCGGGACAGGGGCGGGTACTGAAGCTTTCTTT. It codes for CSAGTGAGTEAFF. This rearrangement joins TRBV29-1 to TRBJ1-1; 10 nucleotides match TRBD1. Germline CDR1 SQVTM, CDR2 ANQGSEA. The CDR3 covers 13 residues. After removal of 7 bases from V and 5 bases from J, the junction contained 7 bases not matched to a gene.

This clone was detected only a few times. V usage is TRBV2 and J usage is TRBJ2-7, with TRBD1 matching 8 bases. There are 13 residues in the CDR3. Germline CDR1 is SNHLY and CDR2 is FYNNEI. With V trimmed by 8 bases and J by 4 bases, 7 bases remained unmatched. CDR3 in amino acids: CASGTGGRYEQYF. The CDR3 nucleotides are TGTGCCAGCGGAACAGGGGGTAGGTACGAGCAGTACTTC.

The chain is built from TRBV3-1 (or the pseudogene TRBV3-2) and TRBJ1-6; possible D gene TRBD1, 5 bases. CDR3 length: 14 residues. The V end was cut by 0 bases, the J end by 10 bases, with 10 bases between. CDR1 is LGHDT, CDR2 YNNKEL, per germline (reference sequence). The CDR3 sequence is CASSQDQGRSPLHF. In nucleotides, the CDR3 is TGTGCCAGCAGCCAAGATCAGGGCAGGTCACCCCTCCACTTT.

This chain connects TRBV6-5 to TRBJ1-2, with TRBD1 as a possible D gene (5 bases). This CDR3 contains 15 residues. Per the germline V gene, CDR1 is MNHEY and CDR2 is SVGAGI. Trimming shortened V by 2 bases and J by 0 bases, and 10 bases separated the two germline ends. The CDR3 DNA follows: TGTGCCAGCAGTTACAGGAGGGGAACTAACTATGGCTACACCTTC. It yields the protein CASSYRRGTNYGYTF.

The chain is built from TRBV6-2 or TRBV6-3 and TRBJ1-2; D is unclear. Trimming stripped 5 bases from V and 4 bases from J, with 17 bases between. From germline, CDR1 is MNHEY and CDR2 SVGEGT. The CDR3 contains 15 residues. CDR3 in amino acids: CASSLPGSGSYGYTF. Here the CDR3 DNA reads TGTGCCAGCAGTCTGCCGGGGTCGGGATCCTATGGCTACACCTTC.

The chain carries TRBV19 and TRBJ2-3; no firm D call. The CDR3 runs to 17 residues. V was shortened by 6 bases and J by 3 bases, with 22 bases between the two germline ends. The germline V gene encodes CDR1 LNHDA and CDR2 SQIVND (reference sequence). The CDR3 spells CASRASPFSGATDTQYF. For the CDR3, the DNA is TGTGCCAGTAGGGCGTCTCCCTTTTCAGGTGCAACAGATACGCAGTATTTT.

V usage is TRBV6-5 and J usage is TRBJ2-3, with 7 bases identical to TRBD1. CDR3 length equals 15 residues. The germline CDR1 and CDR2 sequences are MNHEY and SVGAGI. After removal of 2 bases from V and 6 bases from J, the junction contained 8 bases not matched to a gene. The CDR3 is CASSYQGVVPDTQYF. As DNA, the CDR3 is TGTGCCAGCAGTTACCAGGGGGTAGTTCCTGATACGCAGTATTTT.

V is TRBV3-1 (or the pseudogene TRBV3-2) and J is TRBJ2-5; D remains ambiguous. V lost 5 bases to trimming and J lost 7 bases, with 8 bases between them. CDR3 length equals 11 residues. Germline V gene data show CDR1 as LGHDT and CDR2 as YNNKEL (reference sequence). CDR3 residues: CASSLQWTQYF. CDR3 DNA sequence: TGTGCCAGCAGCTTACAGTGGACCCAGTACTTC.

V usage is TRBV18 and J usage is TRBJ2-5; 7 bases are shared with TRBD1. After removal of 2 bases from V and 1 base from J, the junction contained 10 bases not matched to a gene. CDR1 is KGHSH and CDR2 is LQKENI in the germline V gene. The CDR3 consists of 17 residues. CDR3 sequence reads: CASSPARTGVIQETQYF. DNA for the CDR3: TGTGCCAGCTCACCAGCAAGGACAGGTGTCATCCAAGAGACCCAGTACTTC.

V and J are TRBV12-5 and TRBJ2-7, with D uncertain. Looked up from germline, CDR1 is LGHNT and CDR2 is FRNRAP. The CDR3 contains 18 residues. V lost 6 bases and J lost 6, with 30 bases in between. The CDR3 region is CASGTPSPLQGRGSEQYF. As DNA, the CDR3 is TGTGCTAGTGGCACCCCAAGCCCTTTACAAGGCCGTGGCTCCGAGCAGTACTTC.

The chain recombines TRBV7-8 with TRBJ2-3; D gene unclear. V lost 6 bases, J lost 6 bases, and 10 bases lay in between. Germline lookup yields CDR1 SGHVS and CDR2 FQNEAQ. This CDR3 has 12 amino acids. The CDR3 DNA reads TGTGCCAGCAGTCCGAACACGGATACGCAGTATTTT. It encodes CASSPNTDTQYF.

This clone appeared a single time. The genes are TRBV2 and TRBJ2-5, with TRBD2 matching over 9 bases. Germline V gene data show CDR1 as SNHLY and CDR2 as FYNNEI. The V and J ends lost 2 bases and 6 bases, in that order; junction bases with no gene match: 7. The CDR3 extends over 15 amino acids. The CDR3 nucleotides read TGTGCCAGCAGTGAATCGGGCGGGGGGGGTAAGACCCAGTACTTC. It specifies CASSESGGGGKTQYF.

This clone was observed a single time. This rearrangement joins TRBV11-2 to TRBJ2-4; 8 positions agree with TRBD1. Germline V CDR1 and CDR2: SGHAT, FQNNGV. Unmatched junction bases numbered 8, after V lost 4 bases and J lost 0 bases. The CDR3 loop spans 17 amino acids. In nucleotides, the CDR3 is TGTGCCAGCAGCTCCGTCCGGGACAGGCTAGCCAAAAACATTCAGTACTTC. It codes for CASSSVRDRLAKNIQYF.

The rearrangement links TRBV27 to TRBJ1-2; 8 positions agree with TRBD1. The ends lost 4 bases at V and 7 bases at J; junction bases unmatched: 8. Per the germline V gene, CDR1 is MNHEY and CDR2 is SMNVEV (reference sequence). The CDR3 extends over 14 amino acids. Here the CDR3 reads CASSSNRGEVGYTF. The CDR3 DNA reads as TGTGCCAGCAGTTCAAACAGGGGGGAGGTTGGCTACACCTTC.